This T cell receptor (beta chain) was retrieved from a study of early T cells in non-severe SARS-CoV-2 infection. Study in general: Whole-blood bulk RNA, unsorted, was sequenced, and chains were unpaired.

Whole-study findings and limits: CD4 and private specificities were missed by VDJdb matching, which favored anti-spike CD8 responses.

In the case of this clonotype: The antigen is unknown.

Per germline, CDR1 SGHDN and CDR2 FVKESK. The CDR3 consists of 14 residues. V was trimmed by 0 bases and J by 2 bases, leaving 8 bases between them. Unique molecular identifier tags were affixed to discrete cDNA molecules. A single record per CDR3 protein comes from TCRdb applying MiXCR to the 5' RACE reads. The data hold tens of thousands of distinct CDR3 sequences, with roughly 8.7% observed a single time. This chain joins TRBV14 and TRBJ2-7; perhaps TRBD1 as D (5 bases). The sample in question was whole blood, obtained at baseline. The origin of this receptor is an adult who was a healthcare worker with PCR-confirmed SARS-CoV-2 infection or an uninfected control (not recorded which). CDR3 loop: CASSQDWGTYEQYF. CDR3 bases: TGTGCCAGCAGCCAAGATTGGGGCACCTACGAGCAGTACTTC.